This T cell receptor beta chain came from a study of cytotoxic CD8 clonotypes in ibrutinib-treated CLL. Findings and caveats of the study: Clonality, elevated at ibrutinib response, dropped back toward baseline at progression.

This clone showed up just once. Its antigen is not known. Profiled with immunoSEQ multiplex PCR; TCRdb holds only in-frame clones, not every one. The data contain approximately 130,000 clones, less than 90% of them singletons. This CDR3 region has 13 residues. Trimming removed 2 bases from V and 4 bases from J, with 8 bases in between. Germline V lookup: CDR1 WSHSY, CDR2 SAAADI. The origin of this receptor is a human donor with chronic lymphocytic leukemia. The chain carries TRBV10-2 and TRBJ2-5, with D perhaps TRBD1 (5 bases). The sample in question was PBMCs, obtained after 24 months of ibrutinib treatment. The CDR3 coding sequence is TGCGCCAGCAGTGAGAATACAGGAGAGACCCAGTACTTC. This sequence encodes CASSENTGETQYF.